The 5 T cell receptor beta chains in this list originate from one sample, sequenced in a study of identical twins. TCRdb processed the 5' RACE reads anew with MiXCR; each CDR3 protein has one entry. The sample has 420,000 or so distinct CDR3 sequences; under 20% are singletons. Sequencing was carried out using naive T cells sorted from blood. The receptors were gathered from a man in his fifties in good health.

Turning to this clonotype: At one of its ends the junction is not consistent with the germline gene, which may arise from a read error. The chain links TRBV5-1 to TRBJ2-3; TRBD2 is a possible D gene (7 bases). Looked up from germline, CDR1 is SGHRS and CDR2 is YFSETQ. The CDR3 sequence is 15 residues long. The CDR3 reads CASSSGQTSTDMQYF. DNA for the CDR3: TGCGCCAGCAGCTCTGGACAGACTAGCACAGATATGCAGTATTTT.

The table lists this clonotype with a few counts. This chain links TRBV9 with TRBJ2-7, with 7 bases identical to TRBD1. After removal of 5 bases from V and 5 bases from J, the junction contained 16 bases not matched to a gene. This CDR3 has 16 amino acids. Germline V gives CDR1 SGDLS, CDR2 YYNGEE. CDR3 sequence reads: CASSPSSGTVSHEQYF. CDR3 nucleotide sequence: TGTGCCAGCAGTCCCAGCTCCGGGACAGTTTCCCACGAGCAGTACTTC.

This clonotype was seen many times. This chain joins TRBV20-1 and TRBJ2-5; perhaps D is TRBD1 or TRBD2 (5 bases each). The V end lost 3 bases, the J end lost 5 bases, and 16 bases lay between the germline ends. The CDR3 has 14 residues. The germline CDR1 and CDR2 sequences are DFQATT and SNEGSKA (reference sequence). The CDR3 loop reads CSASLQGVGETQYF. The DNA of the CDR3 is TGCAGTGCTAGTCTTCAGGGAGTTGGGGAGACCCAGTACTTC.

The chain couples TRBV11-2 to TRBJ2-1, with 7 bases fitting TRBD1. The V segment lost 5 bases and the J segment 9 bases; nucleotides outside the gene matches: 16. This CDR3 has 16 amino acids. Germline loops: CDR1 SGHAT, CDR2 FQNNGV. The CDR3 DNA sequence: TGTGCCAGCAGCCGATCCGAACAGGGGCCTTTACGTGAGCAGTTCTTC. Translation: CASSRSEQGPLREQFF. Variable domain in full (rest from reference TRBV11-2 and TRBJ2-1): EAGVAQSPRYKIIEKRQSVAFWCNPISGHATLYWYQQILGQGPKLLIQFQNNGVVDDSQLPKDRFSAERLKGVDSTLKIQPAKLEDSAVYLCASSRSEQGPLREQFFGPGTRLTVL.

The chain couples TRBV15 to TRBJ1-5; the D gene is possibly TRBD1 (6 bases). V was trimmed by 3 bases and J by 2 bases, leaving 11 bases between them. The CDR3 runs 15 residues. Germline lookup yields CDR1 LNHNV and CDR2 YYDKDF (reference sequence). The DNA for the CDR3 is TGTGCCACCAGCAGTCAGGGGATTGGCAATCAGCCCCAGCATTTT. Residues: CATSSQGIGNQPQHF. Drawing the rest from reference TRBV15 and TRBJ1-5, the complete variable domain is DAMVIQNPRYQVTQFGKPVTLSCSQTLNHNVMYWYQQKSSQAPKLLFHYYDKDFNNEADTPDNFQSRRPNTSFCFLDIRSPGLGDTAMYLCATSSQGIGNQPQHFGDGTRLSIL.